The text below deals with one T cell receptor (beta chain). Given a much more abundant clone one base away, this may be a read error. The time point was: sample taken at primary tumor resection. Unsorted whole RNA samples from tumor, nontumor lung or frozen PBMC were sequenced. Untreated early-stage non-small cell lung cancer patients, over 55 in total, were the donors. The source of the sample is a study of spatial heterogeneity in lung cancer. Study summary: An average of more than ten raw reads was observed per unique TCR and UMI combination.

A unique molecular identifier was carried by every single TCR cDNA molecule. TCRdb used MiXCR to reprocess the 5' RACE reads, holding one entry per CDR3 protein. The repertoire holds some 83,000 distinct CDR3 sequences, with under 25% as singletons. Germline V gene data show CDR1 as MDHEN and CDR2 as SYDVKM. There are 15 residues in the CDR3. V was cut by 5 bases and J by 4 bases, with 17 bases left in between. The rearrangement joins TRBV28 to TRBJ2-5; D might be TRBD1 (5 bases). Sequenced material: PBMCs, taken at surgery. This clonotype was obtained from a male donor with early-stage non-small cell lung cancer. CDR3 loop: CASSTSHRGPETQYF. In DNA form, the CDR3 reads TGTGCCAGCAGTACTTCTCATAGGGGCCCAGAGACCCAGTACTTC.